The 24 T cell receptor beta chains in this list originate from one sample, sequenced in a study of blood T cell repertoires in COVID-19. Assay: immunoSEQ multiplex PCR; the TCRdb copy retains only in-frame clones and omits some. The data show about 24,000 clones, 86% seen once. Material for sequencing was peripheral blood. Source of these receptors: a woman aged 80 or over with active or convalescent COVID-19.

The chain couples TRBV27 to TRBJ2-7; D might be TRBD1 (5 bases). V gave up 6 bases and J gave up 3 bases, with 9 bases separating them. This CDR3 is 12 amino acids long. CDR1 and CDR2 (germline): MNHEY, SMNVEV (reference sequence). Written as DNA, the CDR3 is TGTGCCAGCAGACAGGTCGGCTACGAGCAGTACTTC. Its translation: CASRQVGYEQYF.

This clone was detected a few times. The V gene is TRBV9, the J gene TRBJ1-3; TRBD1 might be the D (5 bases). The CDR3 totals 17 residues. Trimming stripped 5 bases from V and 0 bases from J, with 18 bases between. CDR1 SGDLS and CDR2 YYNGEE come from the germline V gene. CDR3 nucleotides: TGTGCCAGCAGTAACTCCGGGACTCGAAGCTCTGGAAACACCATATATTTT. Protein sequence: CASSNSGTRSSGNTIYF.

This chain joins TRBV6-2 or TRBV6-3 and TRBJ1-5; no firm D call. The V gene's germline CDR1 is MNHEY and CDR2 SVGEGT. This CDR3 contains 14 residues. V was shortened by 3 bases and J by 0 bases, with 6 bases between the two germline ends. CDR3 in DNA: TGTGCCAGCAGTTATTCCTATAGCAATCAGCCCCAGCATTTT. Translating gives CASSYSYSNQPQHF.

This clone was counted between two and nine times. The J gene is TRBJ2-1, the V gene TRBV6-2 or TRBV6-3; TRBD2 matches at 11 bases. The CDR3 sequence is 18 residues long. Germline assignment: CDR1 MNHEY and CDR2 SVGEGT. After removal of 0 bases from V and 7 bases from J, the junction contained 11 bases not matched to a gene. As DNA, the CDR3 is TGTGCCAGCAGTTACTCAAGGGTAGCGGGGGGGCCTTGGAATGAGCAGTTCTTC. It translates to CASSYSRVAGGPWNEQFF.

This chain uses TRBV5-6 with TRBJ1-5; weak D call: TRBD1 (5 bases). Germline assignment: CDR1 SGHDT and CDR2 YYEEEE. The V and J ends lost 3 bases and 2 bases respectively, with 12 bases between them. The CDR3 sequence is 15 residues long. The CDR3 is CASSSFGGGNQPQHF. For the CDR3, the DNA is TGTGCCAGCAGCTCCTTCGGGGGGGGCAATCAGCCCCAGCATTTT.

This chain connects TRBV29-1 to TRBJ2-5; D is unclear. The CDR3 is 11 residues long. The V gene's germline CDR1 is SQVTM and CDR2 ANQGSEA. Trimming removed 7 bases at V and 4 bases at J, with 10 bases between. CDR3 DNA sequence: TGCAGCGCTGGCTACGGAGAGACCCAGTACTTC. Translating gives CSAGYGETQYF.

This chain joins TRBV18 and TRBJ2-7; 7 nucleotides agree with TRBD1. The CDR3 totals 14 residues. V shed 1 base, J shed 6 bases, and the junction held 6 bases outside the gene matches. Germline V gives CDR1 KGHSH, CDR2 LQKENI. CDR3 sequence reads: CASSPLEGAGEQYF. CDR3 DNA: TGTGCCAGCTCACCACTAGAGGGGGCGGGCGAGCAGTACTTC.

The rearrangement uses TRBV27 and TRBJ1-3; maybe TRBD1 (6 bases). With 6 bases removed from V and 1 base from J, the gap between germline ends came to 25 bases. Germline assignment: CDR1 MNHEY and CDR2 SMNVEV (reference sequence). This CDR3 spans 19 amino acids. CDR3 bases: TGTGCCAGCAGACCGAGAACAGGGTCTACATGGACATCTGGAAACACCATATATTTT. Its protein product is CASRPRTGSTWTSGNTIYF.

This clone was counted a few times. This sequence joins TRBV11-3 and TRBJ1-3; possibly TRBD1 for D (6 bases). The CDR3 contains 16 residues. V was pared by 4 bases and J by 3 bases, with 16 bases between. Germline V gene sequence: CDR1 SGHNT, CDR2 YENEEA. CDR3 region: CASSSADSSGGNTIYF. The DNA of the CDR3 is TGTGCCAGCAGCTCGGCGGACAGTTCGGGTGGAAACACCATATATTTT.

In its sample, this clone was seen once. The DNA of the CDR3 is TGTGCCAGCAGCCTACAGGGGGCAGGGATCGGGGAGCTGTTTTTT. Translating it yields CASSLQGAGIGELFF. This chain links TRBV28 with TRBJ2-2, with 9 positions matching TRBD1. V was pared by 6 bases and J by 7 bases, with 9 bases of the junction left unmatched. The CDR3 totals 15 residues. Germline CDR1 reads MDHEN; CDR2 reads SYDVKM.

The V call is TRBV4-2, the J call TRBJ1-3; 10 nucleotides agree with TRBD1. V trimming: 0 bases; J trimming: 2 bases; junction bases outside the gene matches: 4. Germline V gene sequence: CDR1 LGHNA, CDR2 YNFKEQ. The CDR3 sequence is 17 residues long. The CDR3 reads CASSQDVGQGAGNTIYF. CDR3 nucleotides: TGTGCCAGCAGCCAAGATGTAGGACAGGGGGCTGGAAACACCATATATTTT.

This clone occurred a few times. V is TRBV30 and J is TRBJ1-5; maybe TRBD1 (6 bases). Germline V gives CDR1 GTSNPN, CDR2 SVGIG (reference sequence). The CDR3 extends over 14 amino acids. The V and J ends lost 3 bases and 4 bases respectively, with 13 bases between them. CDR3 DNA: TGTGCCTGGAGGTCGGGGGGCGGGAATCAGCCCCAGCATTTT. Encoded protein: CAWRSGGGNQPQHF.

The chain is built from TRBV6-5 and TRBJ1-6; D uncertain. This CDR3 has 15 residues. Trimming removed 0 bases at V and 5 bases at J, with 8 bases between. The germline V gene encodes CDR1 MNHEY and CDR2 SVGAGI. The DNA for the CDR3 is TGTGCCAGCAGTTACTCCTCACAGAATAATTCACCCCTCCACTTT. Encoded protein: CASSYSSQNNSPLHF.

The CDR3 region is CASTVTGMDYGYTF. As DNA, the CDR3 is TGCGCCAGCACGGTAACAGGGATGGACTATGGCTACACCTTC. The rearrangement joins TRBV5-1 to TRBJ1-2; D is possibly TRBD1 (6 bases). Per the germline V gene, CDR1 is SGHRS and CDR2 is YFSETQ. The CDR3 contains 14 residues. The germline V and J ends were trimmed by 6 bases and 3 bases, with 15 bases remaining between them.

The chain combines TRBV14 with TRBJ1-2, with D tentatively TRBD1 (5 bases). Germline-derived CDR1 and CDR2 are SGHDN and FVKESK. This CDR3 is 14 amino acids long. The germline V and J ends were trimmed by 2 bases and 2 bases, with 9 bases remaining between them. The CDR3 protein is CASSQTTVNYGYTF. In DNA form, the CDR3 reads TGTGCCAGCAGCCAAACGACAGTAAACTATGGCTACACCTTC.

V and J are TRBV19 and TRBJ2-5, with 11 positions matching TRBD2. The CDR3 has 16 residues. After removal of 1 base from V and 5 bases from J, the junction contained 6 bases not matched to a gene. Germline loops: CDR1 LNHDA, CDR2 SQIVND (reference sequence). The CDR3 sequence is CASSIAGTSGGETQYF. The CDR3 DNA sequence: TGTGCCAGTAGTATAGCCGGGACTAGCGGAGGCGAGACCCAGTACTTC.

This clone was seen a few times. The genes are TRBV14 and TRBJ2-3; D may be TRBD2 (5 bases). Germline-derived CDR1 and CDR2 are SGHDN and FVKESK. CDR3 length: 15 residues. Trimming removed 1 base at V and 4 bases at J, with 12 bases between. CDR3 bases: TGTGCCAGCAGCCAAGTACCTAGCTGGGCAGATACGCAGTATTTT. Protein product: CASSQVPSWADTQYF. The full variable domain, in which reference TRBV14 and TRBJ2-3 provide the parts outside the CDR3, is EAGVTQFPSHSVIEKGQTVTLRCDPISGHDNLYWYRRVMGKEIKFLLHFVKESKQDESGMPNNRFLAERTGGTYSTLKVQPAELEDSGVYFCASSQVPSWADTQYFGPGTRLTVL.

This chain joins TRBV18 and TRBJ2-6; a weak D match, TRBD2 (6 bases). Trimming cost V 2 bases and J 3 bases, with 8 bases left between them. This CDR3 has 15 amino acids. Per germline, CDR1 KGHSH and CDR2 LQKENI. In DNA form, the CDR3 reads TGTGCCAGCTCACCAATGACTAGTGGGGCCAACGTCCTGACTTTC. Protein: CASSPMTSGANVLTF.

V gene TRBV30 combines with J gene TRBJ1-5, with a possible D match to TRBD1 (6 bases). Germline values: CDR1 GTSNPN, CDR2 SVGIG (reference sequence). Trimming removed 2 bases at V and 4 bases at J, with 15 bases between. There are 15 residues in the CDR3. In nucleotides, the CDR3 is TGTGCCTGGAGTCCGCCCCCAGGGGCTAATCAGCCCCAGCATTTT. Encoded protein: CAWSPPPGANQPQHF.

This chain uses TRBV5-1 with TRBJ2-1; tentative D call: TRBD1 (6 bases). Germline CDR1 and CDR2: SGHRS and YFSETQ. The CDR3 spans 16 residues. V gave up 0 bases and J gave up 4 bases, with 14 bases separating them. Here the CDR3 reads CASSLAGTRPYNEQFF. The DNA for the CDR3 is TGCGCCAGCAGCTTGGCCGGGACACGGCCTTACAATGAGCAGTTCTTC. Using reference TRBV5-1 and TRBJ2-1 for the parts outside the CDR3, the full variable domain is KAGVTQTPRYLIKTRGQQVTLSCSPISGHRSVSWYQQTPGQGLQFLFEYFSETQRNKGNFPGRFSGRQFSNSRSEMNVSTLELGDSALYLCASSLAGTRPYNEQFFGPGTRLTVL.

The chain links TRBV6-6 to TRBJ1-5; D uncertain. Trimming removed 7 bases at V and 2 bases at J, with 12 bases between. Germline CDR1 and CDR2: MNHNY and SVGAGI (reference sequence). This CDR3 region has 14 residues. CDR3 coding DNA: TGTGCCAGCACGGGGTCGGGAGGCAATCAGCCCCAGCATTTT. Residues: CASTGSGGNQPQHF.

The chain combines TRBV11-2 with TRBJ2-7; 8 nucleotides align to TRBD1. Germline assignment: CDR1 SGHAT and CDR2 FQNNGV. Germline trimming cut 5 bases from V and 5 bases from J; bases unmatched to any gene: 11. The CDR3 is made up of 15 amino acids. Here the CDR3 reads CASSQTSGTGNEQYF. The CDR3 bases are TGTGCCAGCAGCCAAACCTCCGGGACAGGTAACGAGCAGTACTTC.

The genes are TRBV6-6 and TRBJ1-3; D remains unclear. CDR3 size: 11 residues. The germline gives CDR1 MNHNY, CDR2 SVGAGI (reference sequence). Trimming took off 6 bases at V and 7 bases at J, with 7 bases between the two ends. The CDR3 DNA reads TGTGCCAGCAGGGGAGGGAACACCATATATTTT. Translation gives CASRGGNTIYF.

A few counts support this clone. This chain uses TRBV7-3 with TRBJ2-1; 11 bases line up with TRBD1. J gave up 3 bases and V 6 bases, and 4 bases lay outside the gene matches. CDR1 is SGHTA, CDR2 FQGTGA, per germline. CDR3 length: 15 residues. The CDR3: CASSRGTGGYNEQFF. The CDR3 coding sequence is TGTGCCAGCAGTCGCGGGACAGGGGGCTACAATGAGCAGTTCTTC.